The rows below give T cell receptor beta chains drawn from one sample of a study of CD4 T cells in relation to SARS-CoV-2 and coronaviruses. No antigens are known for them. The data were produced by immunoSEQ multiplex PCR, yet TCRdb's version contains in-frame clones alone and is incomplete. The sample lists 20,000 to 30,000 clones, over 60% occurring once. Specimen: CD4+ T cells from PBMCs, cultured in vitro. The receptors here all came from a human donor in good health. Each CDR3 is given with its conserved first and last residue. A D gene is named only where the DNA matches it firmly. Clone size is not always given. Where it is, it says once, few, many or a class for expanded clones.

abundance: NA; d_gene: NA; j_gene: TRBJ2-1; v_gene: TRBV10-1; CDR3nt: TGCGCCAGCAGTGAGTCCGCTAGCGATTGGGCCCCCAGCTCCTACAATGAGCAGTTCTTC; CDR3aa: CASSESASDWAPSSYNEQFF
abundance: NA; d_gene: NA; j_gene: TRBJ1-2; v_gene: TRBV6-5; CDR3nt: TGTGCCAGCAGTTCCATCCTTGACAGTAACTATGGCTACACCTTC; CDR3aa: CASSSILDSNYGYTF
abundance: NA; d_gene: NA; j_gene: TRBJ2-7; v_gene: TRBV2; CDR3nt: TGTGCCAGCAGCCTCACCCGGGGGACGGACGAGCAGTACTTC; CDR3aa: CASSLTRGTDEQYF
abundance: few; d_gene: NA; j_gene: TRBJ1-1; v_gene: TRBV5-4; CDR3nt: TGTGCCAGCAGCTTTGGTTCGGGAGCCCTGAACACTGAAGCTTTCTTT; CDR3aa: CASSFGSGALNTEAFF
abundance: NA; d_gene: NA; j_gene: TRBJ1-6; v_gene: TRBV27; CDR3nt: TGTGCCAGCAGTTCACGGACACCGGGGAGATATAATTCACCCCTCCACTTT; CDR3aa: CASSSRTPGRYNSPLHF
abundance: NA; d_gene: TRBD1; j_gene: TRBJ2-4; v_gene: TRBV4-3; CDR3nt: TGCGCCAGCAGCCAAGGGTGGGACAGTACCAAAAACATTCAGTACTTC; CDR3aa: CASSQGWDSTKNIQYF
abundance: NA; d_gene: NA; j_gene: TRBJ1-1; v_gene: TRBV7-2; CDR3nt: TGTGCCAGCAGCTTCATGACAGCTAACACTGAAGCTTTCTTT; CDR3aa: CASSFMTANTEAFF
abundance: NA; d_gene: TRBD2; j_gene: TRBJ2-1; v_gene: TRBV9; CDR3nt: TGTGCCAGCAGCGTAGGGGCGGGAGGGTTAAATGAGCAGTTCTTC; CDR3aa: CASSVGAGGLNEQFF
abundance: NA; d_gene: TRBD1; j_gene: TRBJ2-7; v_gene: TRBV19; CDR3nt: TGTGCCAGCGGACAGGGGGCTCAATCCTACGAGCAGTACTTC; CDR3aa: CASGQGAQSYEQYF
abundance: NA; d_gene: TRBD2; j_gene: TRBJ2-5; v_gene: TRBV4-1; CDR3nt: TGCGCCAGCAGCCAAAGCGGGGCCAACGGGGAGACCCAGTACTTC; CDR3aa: CASSQSGANGETQYF
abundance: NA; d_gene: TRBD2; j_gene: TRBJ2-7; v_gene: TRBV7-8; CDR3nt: TGTGCCAGCAGCTACCTCGGGGACTGGCGGACTAGCGGGAGCTCCTACGAGCAGTACTTC; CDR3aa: CASSYLGDWRTSGSSYEQYF
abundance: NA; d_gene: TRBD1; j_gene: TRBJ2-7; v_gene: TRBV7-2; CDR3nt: TGTGCCAGCAGCCCAACAAACTACCGGACAGGGAGCTACGAGCAGTACTTC; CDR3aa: CASSPTNYRTGSYEQYF
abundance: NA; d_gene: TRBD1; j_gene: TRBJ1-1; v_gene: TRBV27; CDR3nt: TGTGCCAGCAGGCTAACCTGGGACAGGGAAGCTTTCTTT; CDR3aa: CASRLTWDREAFF
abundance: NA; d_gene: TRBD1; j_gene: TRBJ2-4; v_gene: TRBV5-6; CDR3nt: TGTGCCAGCAGCCTATCCGGGGGACAGGGAGACATTCAGTACTTC; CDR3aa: CASSLSGGQGDIQYF
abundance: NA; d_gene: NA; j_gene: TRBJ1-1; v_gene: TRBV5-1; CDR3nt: TGCGCCAGCAGCTTGGTTGGCAGGGTATCGAACACTGAAGCTTTCTTT; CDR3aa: CASSLVGRVSNTEAFF
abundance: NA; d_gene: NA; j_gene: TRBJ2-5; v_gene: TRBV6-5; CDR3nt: TGTGCCAGCAGTTACGACTTTGAGACCCAGTACTTC; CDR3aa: CASSYDFETQYF
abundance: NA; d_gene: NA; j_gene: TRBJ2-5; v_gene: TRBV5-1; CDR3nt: TGCGCCAGCAGCTTGGAAGGGTACCAAGAGACCCAGTACTTC; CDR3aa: CASSLEGYQETQYF
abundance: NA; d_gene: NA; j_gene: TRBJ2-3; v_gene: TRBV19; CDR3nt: TGTGCCAGTAGTATCGGGAACTCCCAGACAGATACGCAGTATTTT; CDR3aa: CASSIGNSQTDTQYF
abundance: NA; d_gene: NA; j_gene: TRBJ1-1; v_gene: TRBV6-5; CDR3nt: TGTGCCAGCAGTTACTCGGAGGGGGAGGTCACTGAAGCTTTCTTT; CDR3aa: CASSYSEGEVTEAFF
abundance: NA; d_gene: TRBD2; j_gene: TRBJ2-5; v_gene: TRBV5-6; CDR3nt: TGTGCCAGCAGCTCGGGACCCCAGGGAGGGGAGACCCAGTACTTC; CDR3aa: CASSSGPQGGETQYF
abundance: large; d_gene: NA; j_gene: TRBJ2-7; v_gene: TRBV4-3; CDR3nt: TGCGCCAGCAGCCAAGGAGATTACAGGGACTTCTACGAGCAGTACTTC; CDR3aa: CASSQGDYRDFYEQYF
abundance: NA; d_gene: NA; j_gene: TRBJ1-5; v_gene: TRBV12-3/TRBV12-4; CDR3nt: TGTGCCAGCAGCTTCAACGGCAATCAGCCCCAGCATTTT; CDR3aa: CASSFNGNQPQHF
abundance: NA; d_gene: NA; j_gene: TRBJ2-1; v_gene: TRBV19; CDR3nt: TGTGCCAGTAGTATAGCTTCCGGGTACGGTGAGCAGTTCTTC; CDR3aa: CASSIASGYGEQFF
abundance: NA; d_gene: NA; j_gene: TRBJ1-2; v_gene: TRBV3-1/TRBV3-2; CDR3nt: TGTGCCAGCAGCCCGACCCTTAACTATGGCTACACCTTC; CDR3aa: CASSPTLNYGYTF
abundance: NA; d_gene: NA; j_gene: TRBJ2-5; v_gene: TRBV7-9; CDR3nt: TGTGCCAGCAGCTTAGCTCTAGAGACCCAGTACTTC; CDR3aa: CASSLALETQYF
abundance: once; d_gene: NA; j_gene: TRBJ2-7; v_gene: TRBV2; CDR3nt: TGTGCCAGCAGTGTGGACCACAGCAGCGAGCAGTACTTC; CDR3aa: CASSVDHSSEQYF
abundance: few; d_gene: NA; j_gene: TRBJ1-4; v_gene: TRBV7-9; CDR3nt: TGTGCCAGCAGCTTCTCTCTTACTTCAACTAATGAAAAACTGTTTTTT; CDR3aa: CASSFSLTSTNEKLFF
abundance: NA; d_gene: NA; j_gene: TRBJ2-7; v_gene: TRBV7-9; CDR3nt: TGTGCCAGCAGCTCCAGGAATTACGAGCAGTACTTC; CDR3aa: CASSSRNYEQYF
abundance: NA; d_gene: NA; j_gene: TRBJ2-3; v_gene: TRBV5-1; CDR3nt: TGCGCCAGCAGCCCAGGACAGAGCACAGATACGCAGTATTTT; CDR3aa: CASSPGQSTDTQYF
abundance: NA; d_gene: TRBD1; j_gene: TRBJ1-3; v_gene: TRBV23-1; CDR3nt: TGCGCCAGCAGTCTTCGGACAGGGGAGAGCTCTGGAAACACCATATATTTT; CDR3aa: CASSLRTGESSGNTIYF
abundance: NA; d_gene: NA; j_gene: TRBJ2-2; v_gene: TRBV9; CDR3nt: TGTGCCAGCAGCATTGGCCAGCGGGCGAACACCGGGGAGCTGTTTTTT; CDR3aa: CASSIGQRANTGELFF
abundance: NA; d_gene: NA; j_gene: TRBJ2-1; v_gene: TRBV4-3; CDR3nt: TGCGCCAGCAGCCAAGATGTCCTAGATGAGCAGTTCTTC; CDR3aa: CASSQDVLDEQFF